This TCR beta chain comes out of a study of CD8 T cells in ankylosing spondylitis (dated by TCRdb to 2015 to 2018). Background on the whole study: To find TCR variants linked to disease, the study profiled T cell receptor beta repertoires in ankylosing spondylitis patients and healthy donors. Peripheral blood samples were taken, and synovial fluid was additionally collected from ankylosing spondylitis patients. The whole study cohort included 85 to 120 healthy donors and about two dozen ankylosing spondylitis patients. General study outcomes and caveats: A TCR beta motif of 8 or 9 highly homologous amino acid variants appeared characteristic of blood from ankylosing spondylitis patients. Some motif variants had previously been reported in the synovial fluid and blood of reactive arthritis patients, which suggests shared mechanisms of disease initiation. The disease-linked clones had a CD8+ phenotype and were found at relatively low frequencies in peripheral blood. The disease-linked clones were reported as significantly enriched in matched synovial fluid samples from ankylosing spondylitis patients.

Sequencing was performed on an Illumina HiSeq 2500. TCR beta libraries were prepared by quantitative 5'-RACE with molecular barcodes. Under the source paper's analysis protocol: To identify disease-linked TCR variants, a new computational method was used, one built on a probabilistic model of VDJ rearrangement. Using fastp at Q25 and MiXCR, TCRdb reprocessed the public reads and kept productive beta chains. Rows with a matching CDR3 protein are joined into one entry that keeps the most common DNA and genes. The V and J calls were determined by TCRdb, not by the authors. The sample table shows 700,000 to 1,000,000 distinct CDR3 sequences, and 10% to 15% are seen once. The biggest ten clones account for 0.51% of the sample. In the germline V gene, CDR1 corresponds to SGHAT and CDR2 to FQNNGV. The CDR3 spans 13 residues, from the cysteine through the phenylalanine. The CDR3 DNA has 39 bases and is translated from base 1. V lost 8 bases and J lost 3 bases; the stretch between them is 11 bases long.

This clonotype was counted a few times. Its antigen target is currently unknown. Base qualities are missing; no much larger clone stands one base away. The clonotype originates from a male donor with ankylosing spondylitis. The specimen sequenced was blood, either unsorted or a sorted T cell fraction (not recorded which). Rearrangement joined TRBV11-2 to TRBJ2-1; the D gene is perhaps TRBD1 or TRBD2, as each covers 6 bases. CDR3 sequence: CASSQGGYNEQFF. The bases read TGTGCCAGCTCACAGGGAGGCTACAATGAGCAGTTCTTC. The reference TRBV11-2 and TRBJ2-1 proteins fill in what lies around the CDR3, so the full variable domain reads EAGVAQSPRYKIIEKRQSVAFWCNPISGHATLYWYQQILGQGPKLLIQFQNNGVVDDSQLPKDRFSAERLKGVDSTLKIQPAKLEDSAVYLCASSQGGYNEQFFGPGTRLTVL.